One and the same sample provided the 3 T cell receptor beta chains below, sequenced in a study of T-cell reconstitution after alpha-beta-depleted transplantation in children. Unique molecular identifiers were incorporated when the TCRbeta library was constructed. TCRdb independently ran MiXCR on the PCR reads; one entry per CDR3 protein. The data contain over 550,000 distinct CDR3 sequences, 8% to 11% of them seen just once; the ten biggest clones take up approximately 4.1%. The source material was PBMCs from the stem cell graft donor, sampled from the stem cell graft. The receptors come from a human donor who donated a stem cell graft to a child with acute myeloid leukemia.

This clonotype came up a few times. The chain couples TRBV4-3 to TRBJ2-1, with D maybe TRBD2 (6 bases). This CDR3 spans 18 amino acids. With 3 bases removed from V and 6 bases from J, the gap between germline ends came to 24 bases. Per the germline V gene, CDR1 is LGHNA and CDR2 is YSLEER. Here the CDR3 DNA reads TGCGCCAGCAGCCAGACCCTATGGGGGGAGGCTCTCCCCAATGAGCAGTTCTTC. Translated: CASSQTLWGEALPNEQFF.

This clonotype was picked up many times. This chain connects TRBV5-6 to TRBJ2-1; tentative D call: TRBD2 (6 bases). CDR1 and CDR2 (germline): SGHDT, YYEEEE. V was pared by 6 bases and J by 13 bases, with 20 bases between. This CDR3 spans 13 amino acids. CDR3 sequence: CASTNAELASQFF. CDR3 DNA sequence: TGTGCCAGCACCAATGCCGAACTAGCCTCCCAGTTCTTC.

This clonotype appeared many times. V gene TRBV29-1 combines with J gene TRBJ1-3; TRBD1 might be the D (6 bases). V dropped 7 bases and J dropped 4 bases, with 17 bases sitting between them. CDR3 size: 14 residues. Per the germline V gene, CDR1 is SQVTM and CDR2 is ANQGSEA. CDR3 sequence reads: CSAAPGAIGNTIYF. Here the CDR3 DNA reads TGCAGCGCCGCCCCGGGGGCGATCGGAAACACCATATATTTT.